This T cell receptor beta chain was recovered during a study of T-cell reconstitution after alpha-beta-depleted transplantation in children. To note about this clonotype: Its antigen is unidentified.

The TCRbeta library incorporated unique molecular identifiers. Via MiXCR, TCRdb re-called the PCR reads, giving one row per CDR3 protein. The profile shows more than 200,000 distinct CDR3 sequences, around a sixth of them singletons. General study findings and limits: Several hundred expanded graft clones reportedly gave rise to the alpha-beta T cells present about two months after transplant. T-cell numbers and diversity one year post-transplant derived largely from freshly generated T cells. Surviving thymic progenitors and recipient T cells were the source of high TCRbeta diversity at day 60 in some patients.

CDR1 and CDR2 (germline): SGHKS, YYEKEE (reference sequence). The CDR3 loop spans 13 amino acids. Trimming cost V 4 bases and J 6 bases, with 10 bases left between them. V usage is TRBV5-5 and J usage is TRBJ2-2; no definite D call. Here the sequenced sample was PBMCs, mostly from graft donor cells, taken 360 days after TCRalphabeta/CD19-depleted stem cell transplant. This receptor was taken from a male patient aged 2-15 years who had a stem cell transplant for acute lymphoblastic leukemia, so the T cells may come from the graft donor. The CDR3 DNA reads TGTGCCAGCAGCCTTATGATCGCCGGGGAGCTGTTTTTT. It codes for CASSLMIAGELFF.